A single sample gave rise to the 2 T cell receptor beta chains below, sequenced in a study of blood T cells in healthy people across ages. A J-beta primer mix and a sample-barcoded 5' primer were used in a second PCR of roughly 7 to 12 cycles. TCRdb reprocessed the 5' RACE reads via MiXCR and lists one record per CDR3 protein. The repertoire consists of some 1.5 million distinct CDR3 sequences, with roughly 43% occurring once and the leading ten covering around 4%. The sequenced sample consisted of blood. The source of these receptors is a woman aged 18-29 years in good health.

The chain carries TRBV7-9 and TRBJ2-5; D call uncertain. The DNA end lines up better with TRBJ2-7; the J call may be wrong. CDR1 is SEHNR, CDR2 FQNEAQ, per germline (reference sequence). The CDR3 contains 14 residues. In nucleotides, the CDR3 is TGTGCCAGCAGCTTCGAAGACGGAATCTACGAGCAGTACTTC. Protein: CASSFEDGIYEQYF.

The CDR3 coding sequence is TGCGCCAGCAGCAAGGATGTTCAAGAGACCCAGTACTTC. Its protein product is CASSKDVQETQYF. The V call is TRBV5-1, the J call TRBJ2-5; D gene ambiguous. The V gene's germline CDR1 is SGHRS and CDR2 YFSETQ. This CDR3 has 13 residues. Trimming cost V 4 bases and J 2 bases, with 9 bases left between them.